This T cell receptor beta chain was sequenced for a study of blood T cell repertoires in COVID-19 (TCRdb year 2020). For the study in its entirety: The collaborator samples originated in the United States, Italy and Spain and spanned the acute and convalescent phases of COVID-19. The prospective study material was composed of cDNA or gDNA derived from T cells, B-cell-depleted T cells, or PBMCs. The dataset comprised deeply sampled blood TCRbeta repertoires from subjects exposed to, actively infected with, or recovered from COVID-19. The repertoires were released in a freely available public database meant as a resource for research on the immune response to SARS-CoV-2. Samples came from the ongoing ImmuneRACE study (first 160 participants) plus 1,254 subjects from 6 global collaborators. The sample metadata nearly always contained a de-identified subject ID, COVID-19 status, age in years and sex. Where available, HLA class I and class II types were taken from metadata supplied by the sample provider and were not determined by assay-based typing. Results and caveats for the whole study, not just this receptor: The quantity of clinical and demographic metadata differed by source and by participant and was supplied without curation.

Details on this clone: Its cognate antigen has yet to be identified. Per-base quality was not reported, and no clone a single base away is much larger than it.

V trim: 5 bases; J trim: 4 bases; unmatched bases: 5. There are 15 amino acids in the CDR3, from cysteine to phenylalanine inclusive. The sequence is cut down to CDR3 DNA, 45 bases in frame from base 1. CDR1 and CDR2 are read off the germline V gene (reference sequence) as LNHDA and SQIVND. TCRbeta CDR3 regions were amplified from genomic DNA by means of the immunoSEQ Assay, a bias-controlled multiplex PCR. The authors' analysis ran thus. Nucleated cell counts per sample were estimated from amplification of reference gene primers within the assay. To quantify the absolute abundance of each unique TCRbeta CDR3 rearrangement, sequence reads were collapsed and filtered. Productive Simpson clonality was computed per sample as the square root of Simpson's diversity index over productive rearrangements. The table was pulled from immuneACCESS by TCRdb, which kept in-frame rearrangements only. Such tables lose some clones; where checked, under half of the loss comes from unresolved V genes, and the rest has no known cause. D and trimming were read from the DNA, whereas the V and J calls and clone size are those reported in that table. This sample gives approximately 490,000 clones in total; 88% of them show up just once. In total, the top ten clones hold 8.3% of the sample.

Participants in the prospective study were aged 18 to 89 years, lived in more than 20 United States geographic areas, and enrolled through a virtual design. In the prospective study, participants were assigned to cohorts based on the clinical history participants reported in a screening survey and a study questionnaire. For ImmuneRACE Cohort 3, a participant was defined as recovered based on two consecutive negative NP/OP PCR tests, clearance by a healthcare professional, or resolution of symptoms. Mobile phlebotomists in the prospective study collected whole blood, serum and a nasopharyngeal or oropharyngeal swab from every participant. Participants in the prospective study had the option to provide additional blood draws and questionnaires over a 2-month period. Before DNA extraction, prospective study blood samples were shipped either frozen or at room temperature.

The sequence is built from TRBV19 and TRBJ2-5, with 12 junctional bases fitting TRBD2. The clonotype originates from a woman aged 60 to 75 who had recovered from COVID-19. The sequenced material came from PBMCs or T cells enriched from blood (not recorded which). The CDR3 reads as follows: CASSLTSGGVETQYF. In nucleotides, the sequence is TGTGCCAGTAGTTTGACTAGCGGGGGTGTAGAGACCCAGTACTTC.